Below, 21 T cell receptor beta chains from the same sample are listed, as sequenced in a study of blood T cell repertoires in COVID-19. Sequencing used immunoSEQ multiplex PCR; TCRdb keeps in-frame clones, though not all of them. This table has about 300,000 clones, about nine tenths appearing once. Sequenced sample: peripheral blood. The receptors derive from a woman aged 25 to 45 with COVID-19, enrolled during active disease.

This chain joins TRBV7-2 and TRBJ2-7, with D possibly being TRBD2 (7 bases). Germline V lookup: CDR1 SGHTA, CDR2 FQGNSA. V dropped 2 bases and J dropped 3 bases, with 17 bases sitting between them. This CDR3 is built from 16 residues. The CDR3 here is CASSLRGGQADYEQYF. DNA for the CDR3: TGTGCCAGCAGCTTAAGGGGGGGGCAGGCGGACTACGAGCAGTACTTC.

This sequence joins TRBV2 and TRBJ1-2; no reliable D call. Germline V gene sequence: CDR1 SNHLY, CDR2 FYNNEI. Trimming took 7 bases from V and 3 from J, leaving 9 bases between them. CDR3 length: 12 residues. The CDR3 loop is CASTATDYGYTF. CDR3 sequence (DNA): TGTGCCAGCACTGCCACAGACTATGGCTACACCTTC. The full variable domain, rest sourced from reference TRBV2 and TRBJ1-2, is EPEVTQTPSHQVTQMGQEVILRCVPISNHLYFYWYRQILGQKVEFLVSFYNNEISEKSEIFDDQFSVERPDGSNFTLKIRSTKLEDSAMYFCASTATDYGYTFGSGTRLTVV.

The CDR3 spells CATSDRLGGEETQYF. The CDR3 nucleotides read TGTGCCACCAGTGACCGCCTCGGAGGGGAAGAGACCCAGTACTTC. This rearrangement joins TRBV24-1 to TRBJ2-5; D may be TRBD2 (6 bases). Trimming removed 4 bases from V and 3 bases from J, with 14 bases in between. The CDR3 is 15 residues long. The germline CDR1 and CDR2 sequences are KGHDR and SFDVKD.

This chain connects TRBV5-6 to TRBJ1-2; TRBD1 aligns across 8 bases. V lost 4 bases, J lost 0 bases, and 5 bases stayed unmatched. The CDR3 is 15 residues long. Germline CDR1 reads SGHDT; CDR2 reads YYEEEE. The CDR3 here is CASSTSTGANYGYTF. Here the CDR3 DNA reads TGTGCCAGCAGCACCTCGACAGGGGCTAACTATGGCTACACCTTC.

V and J are TRBV10-3 and TRBJ2-3; D perhaps matches TRBD2 (5 bases). Germline V gives CDR1 ENHRY, CDR2 SYGVKD. This CDR3 is built from 12 residues. V was clipped by 8 bases and J by 3 bases, with 9 bases between them. The CDR3 bases are TGTGCCATCCGAACGGGGACAGATACGCAGTATTTT. Translating gives CAIRTGTDTQYF.

In nucleotides, the CDR3 is TGTGCCAGCAGCCAAATCACAGATACGCAGTATTTT. Its protein product is CASSQITDTQYF. The rearrangement links TRBV13 to TRBJ2-3; D is unresolved. Trimming took off 5 bases at V and 2 bases at J, with 5 bases between the two ends. This CDR3 spans 12 amino acids. Per germline, CDR1 PRHDT and CDR2 FYEKMQ (reference sequence).

The chain has TRBV2 and TRBJ1-1; 9 positions match TRBD1. Trimming removed 4 bases from V and 6 bases from J; junction bases left unmatched: 9. Germline V CDR1 and CDR2: SNHLY, FYNNEI. The CDR3 is 15 amino acids. The CDR3 is CASSVWTGVSAEAFF. The CDR3 DNA reads as TGTGCCAGCAGTGTCTGGACAGGGGTGAGCGCTGAAGCTTTCTTT. Complete variable domain (other parts from reference TRBV2 and TRBJ1-1): EPEVTQTPSHQVTQMGQEVILRCVPISNHLYFYWYRQILGQKVEFLVSFYNNEISEKSEIFDDQFSVERPDGSNFTLKIRSTKLEDSAMYFCASSVWTGVSAEAFFGQGTRLTVV.

The rearrangement links TRBV4-2 to TRBJ2-7; D gene unclear. Germline V lookup: CDR1 LGHNA, CDR2 YNFKEQ. Trimming pared 0 bases from V and 4 bases from J, leaving 4 bases between. The CDR3 is 12 residues long. This CDR3 reads CASSQDGYEQYF. As DNA, the CDR3 is TGTGCCAGCAGCCAAGACGGGTACGAGCAGTACTTC.

This clone was observed a single time. The chain combines TRBV9 with TRBJ2-2, with D unclear. The V end lost 0 bases, the J end lost 5 bases, and 5 bases lay between the germline ends. Germline loops: CDR1 SGDLS, CDR2 YYNGEE. CDR3 length equals 13 residues. The CDR3 loop is CASSVGGTGELFF. The CDR3 DNA sequence: TGTGCCAGCAGCGTAGGAGGAACCGGGGAGCTGTTTTTT.

V gene TRBV3-1 (or the pseudogene TRBV3-2) combines with J gene TRBJ1-2; 7 bases line up with TRBD1. This CDR3 is built from 15 residues. The junction had 7 bases not matched to a gene; V was cut back by 0 bases and J by 6 bases. CDR1 is LGHDT and CDR2 is YNNKEL in the germline V gene (reference sequence). The DNA of the CDR3 is TGTGCCAGCAGCCAAGAAGGCGAGGGGGCGAATGGCTACACCTTC. Translated, it gives CASSQEGEGANGYTF.

The chain is built from TRBV29-1 and TRBJ1-1; TRBD1 matches 11 bases. The trim removed 3 bases at V and 4 bases at J, leaving 7 bases unmatched. Germline CDR1 SQVTM, CDR2 ANQGSEA. This CDR3 region has 15 residues. CDR3 bases: TGCAGCGTTGAGGCCCGTGGGACAGGGGGCACTGAAGCTTTCTTT. It is translated as CSVEARGTGGTEAFF.

There are a few counts of this clone. The chain carries TRBV6-5 and TRBJ1-1; no definite D call. This CDR3 has 13 amino acids. V shed 3 bases and J shed 3 bases, with 8 bases lying between them. In germline, CDR1 is MNHEY, CDR2 SVGAGI. CDR3 residues: CASSYVGDTEAFF. CDR3 DNA: TGTGCCAGCAGTTATGTCGGAGACACTGAAGCTTTCTTT.

This clone was counted once. The chain has TRBV28 and TRBJ2-1; D might be TRBD1 (6 bases). Germline V lookup: CDR1 MDHEN, CDR2 SYDVKM. This CDR3 comprises 15 residues. V dropped 4 bases and J dropped 4 bases, with 14 bases sitting between them. The CDR3 loop is CASSYRGYTYNEQFF. The CDR3 DNA sequence: TGTGCCAGCAGTTATAGGGGGTATACTTACAATGAGCAGTTCTTC.

The CDR3 sequence is CASSQGQEGISGYTF. The CDR3, as DNA: TGTGCCAGCAGCCAAGGTCAGGAGGGAATAAGTGGCTACACCTTC. The chain couples TRBV3-1 (or the pseudogene TRBV3-2) to TRBJ1-2; the D is unclear. Germline assignment: CDR1 LGHDT and CDR2 YNNKEL (reference sequence). The V and J ends lost 1 base and 7 bases respectively, with 16 bases between them. CDR3 size: 15 residues.

A single count supports this clone. This chain joins TRBV25-1 and TRBJ1-1, with 8 bases identical to TRBD1. CDR3 size: 14 residues. Germline CDR1 MGHDK, CDR2 SYGVNS. Trimming at V came to 5 bases and at J to 10 bases, leaving 12 bases not matched to a gene. The CDR3 spells CASSPRARGLGAFF. CDR3 DNA: TGTGCCAGCAGTCCCCGGGCCAGGGGGCTGGGAGCTTTCTTT.

Here the CDR3 DNA reads TGCGCCAGCAGCCAAGTCTGGACAGAATTCTCTGGAAACACCATATATTTT. It is translated as CASSQVWTEFSGNTIYF. The chain recombines TRBV4-1 with TRBJ1-3; a weak D match, TRBD1 (6 bases). The V end was cut by 1 base, the J end by 0 bases, with 13 bases between. Germline assignment: CDR1 MGHRA and CDR2 YSYEKL. CDR3 length: 17 residues.

As regards this clone: The identical CDR3 is also encoded by other nucleotide sequences in the sample. The chain links TRBV2 to TRBJ2-5; 11 bases map to TRBD1. The germline V gene has CDR1 SNHLY and CDR2 FYNNEI. The J segment lost 1 base and the V segment lost 6 bases, leaving 1 base of the junction unmatched. This CDR3 has 14 residues. The CDR3 sequence: CASRGQGVQETQYF. The DNA for the CDR3 is TGTGCCAGCAGGGGACAGGGGGTCCAAGAGACCCAGTACTTC.

As for this clone: Other nucleotide sequences in the sample specify the same CDR3. The rearrangement joins TRBV6-5 to TRBJ1-5; D perhaps matches TRBD1 (6 bases). CDR3 size: 12 residues. From germline, CDR1 is MNHEY and CDR2 SVGAGI. Trimming removed 6 bases at V and 4 bases at J, with 7 bases between. The CDR3 loop is CASSQGNQPQHF. CDR3 nucleotide sequence: TGTGCCAGCAGCCAGGGGAATCAGCCCCAGCATTTT.

This sequence joins TRBV7-8 and TRBJ1-1; 8 bases align to TRBD1. The CDR3 is 13 amino acids. J was trimmed by 5 bases and V by 2 bases; bases with no gene match: 1. Germline V gives CDR1 SGHVS, CDR2 FQNEAQ. CDR3 loop: CASSLQGATEAFF. The CDR3 bases are TGTGCCAGCAGCTTACAGGGGGCGACTGAAGCTTTCTTT.

The J gene is TRBJ1-5, the V gene TRBV5-4; D unclear. The CDR3 has 13 residues. Germline assignment: CDR1 SGHNT and CDR2 YYREEE (reference sequence). V was pared by 0 bases and J by 10 bases, with 11 bases between. The CDR3: CASSLDRQFPQHF. CDR3 nucleotides: TGTGCCAGCAGCTTGGATCGCCAGTTTCCCCAGCATTTT.

The chain couples TRBV3-1 (or the pseudogene TRBV3-2) to TRBJ2-3, with D tentatively TRBD1 (6 bases). The germline V gene has CDR1 LGHDT and CDR2 YNNKEL (reference sequence). The CDR3 extends over 16 amino acids. Trimming shortened V by 3 bases and J by 0 bases, and 13 bases separated the two germline ends. CDR3 sequence: CASSQQTGTSTDTQYF. The CDR3 nucleotides read TGTGCCAGCAGCCAGCAAACGGGGACAAGCACAGATACGCAGTATTTT.